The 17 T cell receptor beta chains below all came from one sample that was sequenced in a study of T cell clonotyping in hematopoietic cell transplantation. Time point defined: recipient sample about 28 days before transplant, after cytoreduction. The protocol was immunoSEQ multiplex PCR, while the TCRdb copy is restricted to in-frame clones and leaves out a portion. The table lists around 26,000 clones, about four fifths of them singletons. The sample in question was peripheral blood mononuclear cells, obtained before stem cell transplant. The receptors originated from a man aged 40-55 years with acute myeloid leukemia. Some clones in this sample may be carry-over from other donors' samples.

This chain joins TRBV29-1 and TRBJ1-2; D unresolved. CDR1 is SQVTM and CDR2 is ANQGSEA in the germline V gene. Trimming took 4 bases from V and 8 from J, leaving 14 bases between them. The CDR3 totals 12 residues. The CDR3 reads CSVASQLLGYTF. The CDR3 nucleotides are TGCAGCGTTGCTAGCCAACTTCTCGGCTACACCTTC.

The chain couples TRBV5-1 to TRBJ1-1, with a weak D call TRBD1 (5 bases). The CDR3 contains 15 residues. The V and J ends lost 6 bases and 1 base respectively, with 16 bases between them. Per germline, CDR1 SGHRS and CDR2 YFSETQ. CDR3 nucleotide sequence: TGCGCCAGCACCCCTAGGGACGGACGGAACACTGAAGCTTTCTTT. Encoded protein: CASTPRDGRNTEAFF. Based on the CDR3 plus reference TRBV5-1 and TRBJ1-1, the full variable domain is KAGVTQTPRYLIKTRGQQVTLSCSPISGHRSVSWYQQTPGQGLQFLFEYFSETQRNKGNFPGRFSGRQFSNSRSEMNVSTLELGDSALYLCASTPRDGRNTEAFFGQGTRLTVV.

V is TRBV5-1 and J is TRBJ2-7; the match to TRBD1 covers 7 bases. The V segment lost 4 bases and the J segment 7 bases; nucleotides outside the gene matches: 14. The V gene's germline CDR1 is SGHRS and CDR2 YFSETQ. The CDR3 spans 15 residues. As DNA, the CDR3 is TGCGCCAGCAGCCCCCTTGAGGGGGCTTCCCCGGAGCAGTACTTC. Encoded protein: CASSPLEGASPEQYF.

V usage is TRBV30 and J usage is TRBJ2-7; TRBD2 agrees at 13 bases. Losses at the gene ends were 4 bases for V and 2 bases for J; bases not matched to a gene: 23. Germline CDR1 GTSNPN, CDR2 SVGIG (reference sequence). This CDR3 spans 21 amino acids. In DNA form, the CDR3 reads TGTGCCTGGACCCTCACCCCCTCACAGGGGGGACTAGCGGGGATACCCTACGAGCAGTACTTC. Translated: CAWTLTPSQGGLAGIPYEQYF. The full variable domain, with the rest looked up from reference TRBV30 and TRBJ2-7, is SQTIHQWPATLVQPVGSPLSLECTVEGTSNPNLYWYRQAAGRGLQLLFYSVGIGQISSEVPQNLSASRPQDRQFILSSKKLLLSDSGFYLCAWTLTPSQGGLAGIPYEQYFGPGTRLTVT.

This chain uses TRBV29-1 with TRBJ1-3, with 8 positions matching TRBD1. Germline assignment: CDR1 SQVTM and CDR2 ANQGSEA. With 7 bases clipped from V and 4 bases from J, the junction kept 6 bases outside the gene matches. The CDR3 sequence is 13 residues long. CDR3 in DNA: TGCAGCGCTGGCAGGGGGCTCGGAAACACCATATATTTT. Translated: CSAGRGLGNTIYF.

The CDR3 spells CASSVRVGLVVVETQYF. The CDR3 nucleotides are TGTGCCAGCAGCGTACGCGTGGGACTAGTGGTTGTAGAGACCCAGTACTTC. The gene calls are TRBV5-4 and TRBJ2-5, with 8 nucleotides matching TRBD2. The CDR3 sequence is 17 residues long. V lost 4 bases to trimming and J lost 4 bases; unmatched junction nucleotides: 15. Germline assignment: CDR1 SGHNT and CDR2 YYREEE (reference sequence).

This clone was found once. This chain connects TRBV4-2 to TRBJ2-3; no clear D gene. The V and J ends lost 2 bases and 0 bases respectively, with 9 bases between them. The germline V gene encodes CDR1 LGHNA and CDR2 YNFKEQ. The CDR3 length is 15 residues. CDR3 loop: CASSQRVSSTDTQYF. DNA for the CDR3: TGTGCCAGCAGCCAACGTGTATCTAGCACAGATACGCAGTATTTT.

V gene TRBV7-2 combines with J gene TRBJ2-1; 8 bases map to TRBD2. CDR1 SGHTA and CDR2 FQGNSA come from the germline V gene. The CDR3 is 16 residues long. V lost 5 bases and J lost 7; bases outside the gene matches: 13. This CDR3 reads CASSLPGRGGRNEQFF. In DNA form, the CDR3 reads TGTGCCAGCAGCCTCCCAGGACGCGGGGGGCGGAATGAGCAGTTCTTC.

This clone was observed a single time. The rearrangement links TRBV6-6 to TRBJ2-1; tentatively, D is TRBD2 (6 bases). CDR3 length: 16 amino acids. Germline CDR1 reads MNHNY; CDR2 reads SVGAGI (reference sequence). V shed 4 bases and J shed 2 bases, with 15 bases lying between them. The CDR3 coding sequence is TGTGCCAGCAGTTCGGTCCGGGGGTGGACCTACAATGAGCAGTTCTTC. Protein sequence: CASSSVRGWTYNEQFF.

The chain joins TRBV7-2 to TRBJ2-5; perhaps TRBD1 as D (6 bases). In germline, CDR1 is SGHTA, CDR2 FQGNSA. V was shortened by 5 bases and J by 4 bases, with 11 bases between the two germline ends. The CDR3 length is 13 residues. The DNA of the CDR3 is TGTGCCAGCAGCCTCACAGGGTTAGAGACCCAGTACTTC. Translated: CASSLTGLETQYF.

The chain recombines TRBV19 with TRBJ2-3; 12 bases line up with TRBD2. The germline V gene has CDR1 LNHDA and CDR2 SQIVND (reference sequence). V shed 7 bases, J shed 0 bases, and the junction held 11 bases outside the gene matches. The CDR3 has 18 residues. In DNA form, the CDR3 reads TGTGCCAGTACGATACTAGCGGGGGGCCCCCGAAGCACAGATACGCAGTATTTT. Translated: CASTILAGGPRSTDTQYF.

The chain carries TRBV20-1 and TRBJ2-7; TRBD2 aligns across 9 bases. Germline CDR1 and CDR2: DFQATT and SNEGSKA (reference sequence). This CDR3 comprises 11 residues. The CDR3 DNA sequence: TGCCGGGGCGGGGGGGAATACGAGCAGTACTTC. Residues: CRGGGEYEQYF.

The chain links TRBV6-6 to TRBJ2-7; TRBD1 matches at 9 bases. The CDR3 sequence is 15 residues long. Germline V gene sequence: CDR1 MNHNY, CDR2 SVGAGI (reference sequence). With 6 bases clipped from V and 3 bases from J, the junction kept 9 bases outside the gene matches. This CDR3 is CASRLTDRGGYEQYF. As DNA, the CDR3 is TGTGCCAGCAGACTAACCGACAGGGGGGGCTACGAGCAGTACTTC.

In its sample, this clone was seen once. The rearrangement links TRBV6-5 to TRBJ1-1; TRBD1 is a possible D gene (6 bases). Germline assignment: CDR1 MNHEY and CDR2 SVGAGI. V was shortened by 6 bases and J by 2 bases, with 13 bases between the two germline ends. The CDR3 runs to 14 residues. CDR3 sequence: CASSGGPRNTEAFF. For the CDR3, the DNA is TGTGCCAGCAGCGGGGGCCCGAGAAACACTGAAGCTTTCTTT.

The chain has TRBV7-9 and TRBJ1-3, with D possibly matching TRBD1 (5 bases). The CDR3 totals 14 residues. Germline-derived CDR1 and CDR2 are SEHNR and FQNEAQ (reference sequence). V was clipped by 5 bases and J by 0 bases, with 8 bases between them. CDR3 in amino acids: CASSGRGSGNTIYF. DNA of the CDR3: TGTGCCAGCAGCGGAAGGGGCTCTGGAAACACCATATATTTT. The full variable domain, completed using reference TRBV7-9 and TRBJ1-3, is DTGVSQNPRHKITKRGQNVTFRCDPISEHNRLYWYRQTLGQGPEFLTYFQNEAQLEKSRLLSDRFSAERPKGSFSTLEIQRTEQGDSAMYLCASSGRGSGNTIYFGEGSWLTVV.

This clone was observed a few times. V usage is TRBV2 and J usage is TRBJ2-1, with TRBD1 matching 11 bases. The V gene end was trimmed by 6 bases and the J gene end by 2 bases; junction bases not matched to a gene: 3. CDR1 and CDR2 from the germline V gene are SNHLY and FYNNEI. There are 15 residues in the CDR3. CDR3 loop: CASRGDRGTYNEQFF. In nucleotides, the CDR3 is TGTGCCAGCAGAGGGGACAGGGGGACCTACAATGAGCAGTTCTTC.

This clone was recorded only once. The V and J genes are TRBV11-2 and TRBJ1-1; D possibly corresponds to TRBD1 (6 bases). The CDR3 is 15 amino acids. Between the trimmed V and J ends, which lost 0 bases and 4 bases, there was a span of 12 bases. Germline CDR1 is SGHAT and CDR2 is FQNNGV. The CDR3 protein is CASSLDGGGGTEAFF. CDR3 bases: TGTGCCAGCAGCTTAGACGGGGGCGGGGGCACTGAAGCTTTCTTT.